A single sample is the source of the 18 T cell receptor beta chains below, sequenced in a study of CD8 T cells in ankylosing spondylitis. The study's findings and limits: Apparently characteristic of ankylosing spondylitis blood was a TCR beta motif (about 8 highly homologous variants).

No antigen is known for these receptors. Via MiXCR, TCRdb re-called the 5' RACE reads, giving one row per CDR3 protein. The data hold under 850,000 distinct CDR3 sequences, with around 20% observed a single time. The sequenced sample was blood, either unsorted or a sorted T cell fraction (not recorded which). These receptor sequences come from a male donor with ankylosing spondylitis.

This clonotype was detected only a few times. The V and J genes are TRBV21-1 and TRBJ1-2; the table's D gene call, TRBD1, was not cross checked with the DNA. TRBV21-1 is recorded as a pseudogene. This CDR3 region has 15 residues. The CDR3 sequence: CASSKGTGVDYGYTF. The DNA of the CDR3 is TGTGCCAGCAGCAAAGGGACAGGGGTTGACTATGGCTACACCTTC.

This clonotype has a handful of counts. The chain combines TRBV5-1 with TRBJ1-6; D is unresolved. Germline CDR1 and CDR2: SGHRS and YFSETQ. The CDR3 loop spans 15 amino acids. Trimming pared 0 bases from V and 7 bases from J, leaving 11 bases between. The CDR3 region has the DNA TGCGCCAGCAGCTTGGTTCACCCCGGGAATTCACCCCTCCACTTT. This encodes CASSLVHPGNSPLHF.

The V gene is TRBV5-1, the J gene TRBJ1-1; no clear D. With 0 bases removed from V and 5 bases from J, the gap between germline ends came to 8 bases. Germline loops: CDR1 SGHRS, CDR2 YFSETQ. This CDR3 has 13 residues. CDR3 DNA: TGCGCCAGCAGCTTGGATGGACGGACTGAAGCTTTCTTT. Amino acid sequence: CASSLDGRTEAFF.

The chain carries TRBV10-3 and TRBJ2-3; 8 bases fit TRBD1. The CDR3 is 15 amino acids. Per germline, CDR1 ENHRY and CDR2 SYGVKD. V lost 7 bases and J lost 3; bases outside the gene matches: 9. CDR3 bases: TGTGCCATCAACTCGGGACAGGCGGGAACAGATACGCAGTATTTT. Encoded protein: CAINSGQAGTDTQYF.

This clonotype was observed a few times. J is TRBJ1-2 and V is TRBV29-1; D is ambiguous. Looked up from germline, CDR1 is SQVTM and CDR2 is ANQGSEA. V lost 1 base to trimming and J lost 8 bases, with 17 bases between them. This CDR3 region has 14 residues. Written as DNA, the CDR3 is TGCAGCGTTGAAGCCCCGTTTTTCCAGCAGGGCTACACCTTC. Its protein product is CSVEAPFFQQGYTF.

The V and J genes are TRBV28 and TRBJ1-2, with D perhaps matching TRBD1 (6 bases). V was trimmed by 7 bases and J by 5 bases, leaving 14 bases between them. Germline lookup yields CDR1 MDHEN and CDR2 SYDVKM. The CDR3 sequence is 13 residues long. CDR3 sequence reads: CASNPGGAYGYTF. In DNA, the CDR3 is TGTGCCAGCAACCCGGGGGGGGCTTATGGCTACACCTTC.

This clonotype was recorded at least ten times. The genes are TRBV29-1 and TRBJ2-6, with D possibly called TRBD1 or TRBD2 (5 bases each). The germline CDR1 and CDR2 sequences are SQVTM and ANQGSEA. The length of the CDR3 is 16 residues. The V end lost 4 bases, the J end lost 3 bases, and 16 bases lay between the germline ends. CDR3 DNA sequence: TGCAGCGTTGTCGGGACGCCCGGAATTGGGGCCAACGTCCTGACTTTC. Its translation: CSVVGTPGIGANVLTF.

This sequence joins TRBV29-1 and TRBJ1-1; the match to TRBD1 covers 8 bases. CDR1 and CDR2 (germline): SQVTM, ANQGSEA. Trimming at V came to 7 bases and at J to 1 base, leaving 8 bases not matched to a gene. This CDR3 is 14 amino acids long. The CDR3 sequence is CSARQGLANTEAFF. In DNA, the CDR3 is TGCAGCGCACGACAGGGGTTGGCGAACACTGAAGCTTTCTTT.

This clonotype was seen only a few times. V is TRBV20-1 and J is TRBJ1-1; D not certain. Germline V gene data show CDR1 as DFQATT and CDR2 as SNEGSKA (reference sequence). The CDR3 has 11 amino acids. V was cut by 4 bases and J by 5 bases, with 8 bases left in between. Here the CDR3 reads CSAIGGTEAFF. In nucleotides, the CDR3 is TGCAGTGCTATTGGTGGAACTGAAGCTTTCTTT.

This clonotype was observed a handful of times. The CDR3: CASSRGGGIEKLFF. CDR3 in DNA: TGTGCCAGCAGCCGCGGGGGGGGGATTGAAAAACTGTTTTTT. The chain links TRBV5-5 to TRBJ1-4; a weak D match, TRBD1 (5 bases). The CDR3 length is 14 residues. V was trimmed by 4 bases and J by 7 bases, leaving 14 bases between them. Germline V gene data show CDR1 as SGHKS and CDR2 as YYEKEE (reference sequence).

The V and J genes are TRBV7-9 and TRBJ2-1, with 8 bases that match TRBD1. CDR1 SEHNR and CDR2 FQNEAQ come from the germline V gene (reference sequence). The CDR3 is made up of 16 amino acids. J lost 4 bases, V lost 5 bases, and 10 bases had no gene match. CDR3 sequence (DNA): TGTGCCAGCAGCAGCCGTACAGGGGGATTATACAATGAGCAGTTCTTC. As protein: CASSSRTGGLYNEQFF. Full variable domain (rest looked up from reference TRBV7-9 and TRBJ2-1): DTGVSQNPRHKITKRGQNVTFRCDPISEHNRLYWYRQTLGQGPEFLTYFQNEAQLEKSRLLSDRFSAERPKGSFSTLEIQRTEQGDSAMYLCASSSRTGGLYNEQFFGPGTRLTVL.

This chain joins TRBV20-1 and TRBJ2-2, with 9 nucleotides matching TRBD2. J lost 5 bases, V lost 3 bases, and 7 bases had no gene match. Germline assignment: CDR1 DFQATT and CDR2 SNEGSKA (reference sequence). The CDR3 covers 15 residues. The DNA of the CDR3 is TGCAGTGCTAGTCACGGGACTAGCCTGACCGGGGAGCTGTTTTTT. This translates into CSASHGTSLTGELFF.

This clonotype was found once. The rearrangement uses TRBV6-5 and TRBJ2-5; 8 bases align to TRBD1. Per germline, CDR1 MNHEY and CDR2 SVGAGI. The CDR3 is 17 amino acids. Unmatched junction bases numbered 9, after V lost 2 bases and J lost 1 base. CDR3: CASSYGSDRGSQETQYF. CDR3 nucleotide sequence: TGTGCCAGCAGTTACGGGAGCGACAGGGGATCCCAAGAGACCCAGTACTTC.

The chain links TRBV12-3 or TRBV12-4 to TRBJ1-1; tentatively, D is TRBD1 (6 bases). The CDR3 is made up of 15 amino acids. V dropped 6 bases and J dropped 1 base, with 15 bases sitting between them. The CDR3 region has the DNA TGTGCCAGCAGCAACAGGGTTTGGGAGAACACTGAAGCTTTCTTT. Its protein product is CASSNRVWENTEAFF.

This clonotype was seen more than once but under ten times. The rearrangement uses TRBV4-1 and TRBJ2-1, with 12 bases aligning to TRBD2. V shed 4 bases, J shed 2 bases, and the junction held 9 bases outside the gene matches. CDR1 MGHRA and CDR2 YSYEKL come from the germline V gene. The CDR3 extends over 18 amino acids. As DNA, the CDR3 is TGCGCCAGCAGCCTACTAGCGGGGGGTCTGGCAACCTACAATGAGCAGTTCTTC. Its translation: CASSLLAGGLATYNEQFF.

The chain is built from TRBV27 and TRBJ2-1; D may be TRBD1 (5 bases). Trimming pared 6 bases from V and 2 bases from J, leaving 11 bases between. The CDR3 has 14 residues. Germline-derived CDR1 and CDR2 are MNHEY and SMNVEV (reference sequence). The CDR3 loop is CASSTRGTYNEQFF. For the CDR3, the DNA is TGTGCCAGCAGCACAAGGGGCACCTACAATGAGCAGTTCTTC.

This clonotype showed up just a few times. The rearrangement uses TRBV4-3 and TRBJ2-7; a weak D match, TRBD2 (5 bases). The CDR3 loop spans 14 amino acids. The V and J ends lost 0 bases and 3 bases respectively, with 9 bases between them. Looked up from germline, CDR1 is LGHNA and CDR2 is YSLEER. CDR3 sequence (DNA): TGCGCCAGCAGCCAAGATTTCGGGAACTACGAGCAGTACTTC. This gives the protein CASSQDFGNYEQYF.

The chain carries TRBV9 and TRBJ2-1, with TRBD1 identical over 8 bases. Germline V lookup: CDR1 SGDLS, CDR2 YYNGEE. The CDR3 is 15 amino acids. V lost 4 bases and J lost 7; bases outside the gene matches: 10. In nucleotides, the CDR3 is TGTGCCAGCAGCATGGGGGCAGGGGGCGGGAATGAGCAGTTCTTC. Protein: CASSMGAGGGNEQFF.